Listed below are T cell receptor beta chains from one sample, sequenced in a study of Ad26.COV2.S vaccination and SARS-CoV-2 variants. Produced via immunoSEQ multiplex PCR; TCRdb's table is partial and in-frame only. There are about 280,000 clones in the sample; 70% to 90% occur only once, and more than 2.5% lies in the top ten. Sample: peripheral blood, taken in a trial of Ad26.COV2.S vaccine versus placebo. All receptors derive from a person aged 18-65 years who received the Ad26.COV2.S COVID-19 vaccine or a placebo. Both conserved end residues are part of each CDR3. Fields, in order: CDR3 protein, CDR3 DNA, D gene, clone size, V gene, J gene. The D gene is left open where the match is weak. Only part of the rows carry a size: once, few, many, or a class if the clone is expanded.

CDR3: CASSQDGDRDGQFF
DNA: TGCGCCAGCAGCCAAGATGGGGACAGGGACGGGCAGTTCTTC
D: TRBD1
size: NA
V: TRBV4-1
J: TRBJ2-1

CDR3: CASSSGREETQYF
DNA: TGCGCCAGCAGCTCTGGTCGGGAAGAGACCCAGTACTTC
D: NA
size: NA
V: TRBV5-1
J: TRBJ2-5

CDR3: CAWSVAGGGEKLFF
DNA: TGTGCCTGGAGTGTGGCAGGGGGGGGTGAAAAACTGTTTTTT
D: TRBD1
size: NA
V: TRBV30
J: TRBJ1-4

CDR3: CASSLGDGHYEQYF
DNA: TGTGCCAGCAGCTTGGGAGACGGACACTACGAGCAGTACTTC
D: NA
size: NA
V: TRBV5-8
J: TRBJ2-7

CDR3: CASSVGQLDSGNTIYF
DNA: TGTGCCAGCAGCGTAGGCCAGTTGGACTCTGGAAACACCATATATTTT
D: NA
size: few
V: TRBV9
J: TRBJ1-3

CDR3: CASRGRLNTEAFF
DNA: TGTGCCAGCAGGGGACGGTTGAACACTGAAGCTTTCTTT
D: NA
size: NA
V: TRBV12-3/TRBV12-4
J: TRBJ1-1

CDR3: CASSSGLTGGISHF
DNA: TGTGCCAGCAGCTCGGGGCTGACAGGGGGGATATCGCACTTC
D: TRBD1
size: NA
V: TRBV5-6
J: TRBJ2-7

CDR3: CASSYPQGVKSYGYTF
DNA: TGTGCCAGCAGTTACCCACAGGGGGTTAAGAGCTATGGCTACACCTTC
D: TRBD1
size: NA
V: TRBV6-6
J: TRBJ1-2

CDR3: CASRRELIGAQHF
DNA: TGTGCCAGCAGACGGGAGCTTATAGGAGCCCAGCATTTT
D: NA
size: few
V: TRBV12-3/TRBV12-4
J: TRBJ1-5

CDR3: CASSQEGSSTDTQYF
DNA: TGCGCCAGCAGCCAAGAGGGCAGCAGCACAGATACGCAGTATTTT
D: NA
size: NA
V: TRBV4-3
J: TRBJ2-3

CDR3: CASSRGQSQETQYF
DNA: TGTGCCAGCAGCCGGGGACAGTCCCAAGAGACCCAGTACTTC
D: TRBD1
size: NA
V: TRBV6-5
J: TRBJ2-5

CDR3: CASSLDRGLVHF
DNA: TGTGCCAGCAGCCTCGACAGGGGGCTGGTCCATTTT
D: TRBD1
size: NA
V: TRBV7-2
J: TRBJ1-5

CDR3: CASSFDRASLSGEQYF
DNA: TGCGCCAGCAGCTTTGACAGGGCCTCCCTCTCCGGCGAGCAGTACTTC
D: TRBD1
size: NA
V: TRBV5-1
J: TRBJ2-7

CDR3: CASSSELGGSGEQYF
DNA: TGCGCCAGCAGCTCAGAACTGGGCGGGAGCGGCGAGCAGTACTTC
D: TRBD2
size: NA
V: TRBV5-1
J: TRBJ2-7

CDR3: CASSPVTGYTASGANVLTF
DNA: TGTGCCAGCAGCCCTGTGACAGGGTATACCGCCTCTGGGGCCAACGTCCTGACTTTC
D: TRBD1
size: NA
V: TRBV7-9
J: TRBJ2-6

CDR3: CAWSAISGANVLTF
DNA: TGTGCCTGGAGTGCCATTTCTGGGGCCAACGTCCTGACTTTC
D: NA
size: NA
V: TRBV30
J: TRBJ2-6

CDR3: CASSRGAGTEAFF
DNA: TGTGCCAGCAGTCGGGGGGCGGGCACTGAAGCTTTCTTT
D: NA
size: NA
V: TRBV9
J: TRBJ1-1

CDR3: CASSFGGGEQFF
DNA: TGTGCCAGCAGCTTTGGGGGCGGTGAGCAGTTCTTC
D: NA
size: NA
V: TRBV7-3
J: TRBJ2-1

CDR3: CASSAVGGISNTEAFF
DNA: TGCGCCAGCAGCGCCGTCGGGGGGATCTCGAACACTGAAGCTTTCTTT
D: NA
size: NA
V: TRBV5-1
J: TRBJ1-1

CDR3: CASSLRAGGPNNEQFF
DNA: TGTGCCAGCAGCTTGCGAGCGGGGGGTCCCAACAATGAGCAGTTCTTC
D: TRBD2
size: NA
V: TRBV4-2
J: TRBJ2-1

CDR3: CATLTGIRPGDEQFF
DNA: TGTGCCACCCTCACAGGGATCAGGCCAGGCGATGAGCAGTTCTTC
D: NA
size: NA
V: TRBV10-3
J: TRBJ2-1

CDR3: CAWTVGQGVYEQYF
DNA: TGTGCCTGGACCGTAGGACAGGGAGTCTACGAGCAGTACTTC
D: TRBD1
size: few
V: TRBV30
J: TRBJ2-7

CDR3: CASSSGSSGANVLTF
DNA: TGTGCCAGCAGCTCGGGCAGCTCTGGGGCCAACGTCCTGACTTTC
D: NA
size: once
V: TRBV5-8
J: TRBJ2-6

CDR3: CASSQELAGGPYEQYF
DNA: TGTGCCAGCAGCCAAGAGTTAGCGGGGGGGCCCTACGAGCAGTACTTC
D: TRBD2
size: few
V: TRBV3-1/TRBV3-2
J: TRBJ2-7

CDR3: CASMDYNEQFF
DNA: TGTGCCAGTATGGACTACAATGAGCAGTTCTTC
D: NA
size: NA
V: TRBV19
J: TRBJ2-1

CDR3: CASSTTAKSKNEQFF
DNA: TGTGCCAGCAGCACGACAGCCAAAAGTAAGAATGAGCAGTTCTTC
D: NA
size: NA
V: TRBV7-2
J: TRBJ2-1

CDR3: CASSLGGINYGYTF
DNA: TGTGCCAGCAGCTTAGGAGGGATTAACTATGGCTACACCTTC
D: NA
size: NA
V: TRBV7-9
J: TRBJ1-2

CDR3: CASARRLPYEQYF
DNA: TGTGCCAGCGCCCGCAGGCTGCCGTACGAGCAGTACTTC
D: NA
size: NA
V: TRBV28
J: TRBJ2-7

CDR3: CASSPRLAGISTDTQYF
DNA: TGTGCCAGCAGTCCCCGACTAGCGGGGATTAGCACAGATACGCAGTATTTT
D: TRBD2
size: NA
V: TRBV6-2/TRBV6-3
J: TRBJ2-3

CDR3: CAWSRDLETQYF
DNA: TGTGCCTGGAGCCGCGACTTGGAGACCCAGTACTTC
D: NA
size: NA
V: TRBV30
J: TRBJ2-5

CDR3: CASSYDAGGLNEQYF
DNA: TGTGCCAGCAGCTACGATGCGGGAGGGCTTAACGAGCAGTACTTC
D: TRBD2
size: NA
V: TRBV7-2
J: TRBJ2-7

CDR3: CAWTEDRHTEAFF
DNA: TGTGCCTGGACGGAGGACAGGCACACTGAAGCTTTCTTT
D: TRBD1
size: once
V: TRBV30
J: TRBJ1-1

CDR3: CASSYEGGQTEAFF
DNA: TGTGCCAGCAGTTACGAGGGCGGTCAGACCGAAGCTTTCTTT
D: NA
size: NA
V: TRBV6-6
J: TRBJ1-1

CDR3: CASSQPQGWETQYF
DNA: TGTGCCAGCAGCCAACCTCAGGGGTGGGAGACCCAGTACTTC
D: NA
size: NA
V: TRBV3-1/TRBV3-2
J: TRBJ2-5

CDR3: CASSLDQGADTQYF
DNA: TGTGCCAGCAGCTTAGATCAGGGTGCAGATACGCAGTATTTT
D: NA
size: NA
V: TRBV11-2
J: TRBJ2-3